This record looks at one T cell receptor (beta chain) sequence and its context. This record comes from a study of early stage breast cancer tumors. V lost 1 base to trimming and J lost 0 bases, with 18 bases between them. Germline loops: CDR1 KGHSH, CDR2 LQKENI. This CDR3 comprises 19 residues. The data were produced by immunoSEQ multiplex PCR, yet TCRdb's version contains in-frame clones alone and is incomplete. The sample shows 2,500 to 3,000 clones, about 65% of them seen only once. The specimen was normal breast tissue next to the tumor. V and J are TRBV18 and TRBJ2-2; D may be TRBD1 or TRBD2 (5 bases each). The TCR originated in a person between 50 and 60 years old with breast cancer. The CDR3 sequence is CASSPRPTGTRSNTGELFF. CDR3 DNA sequence: TGTGCCAGCTCACCACGGCCCACCGGGACGCGTTCGAACACCGGGGAGCTGTTTTTT.